This entry is about one T cell receptor (beta chain). What antigen it recognizes has not been identified. Base qualities are not at hand, and no much larger clone is one base apart. V is pared back by 6 bases and J by 3 bases, with 24 bases lying between the germline termini. Measured from the cysteine to the phenylalanine, the CDR3 is 17 residues long. The only DNA kept is the CDR3, 51 bases in frame from the first base. The germline V gene (reference sequence) supplies CDR1 SEHNR and CDR2 FQNEAQ. Samples from volunteer blood donors who had recovered from COVID-19 were contributed by a second Seattle source. Collaborating institutions collected whole blood in K2EDTA tubes following their own protocols. For TCRbeta analysis, collaborators shipped samples in one of three forms: frozen whole blood, isolated PBMCs, or DNA extracted from either of those sample types. These data are taken from a study of blood T cell repertoires in COVID-19 (dated by TCRdb to about 2020). Regarding the research as a whole: Collaborator samples came from the United States, Italy and Spain and covered acute and convalescent phases of COVID-19. The material from the prospective study consisted of cDNA or gDNA derived from T cells, B-cell-depleted T cells, or PBMCs. Deeply sampled blood TCRbeta repertoires from subjects exposed to, actively infected with, or recovered from COVID-19 were included in the dataset. The repertoires were made available in a free public database intended to serve as a resource for research on the immune response to SARS-CoV-2. The samples were drawn from the first 160 participants of the ongoing ImmuneRACE study and from under 1,500 subjects provided by 6 global collaborators. Sample metadata almost always included a de-identified subject ID, COVID-19 status, age in years and sex. Where available, HLA class I and class II types were obtained from metadata supplied by the sample provider rather than from assay-based typing.

Findings and caveats that apply to the study as a whole: The amount of clinical and demographic metadata varied by source and participant and was provided uncurated.

The immunoSEQ Assay, a bias-controlled multiplex PCR, was used to amplify TCRbeta CDR3 regions from genomic DNA. The paper's data handling went like this. The number of nucleated cells in each sample was estimated from the amplification of reference gene primers within the assay. To quantify the absolute abundance of each unique TCRbeta CDR3 rearrangement, sequence reads were collapsed and filtered. For each sample, productive Simpson clonality was calculated as the square root of Simpson's diversity index over productive rearrangements. The source is immuneACCESS, and TCRdb retained only in-frame sequences with V and J called. Part of the clones is not carried over; for the studies checked, unresolved V genes explain less than half of this, and the remainder is unexplained. V, J and clone size are those of that table, while D and trimming were read from the DNA. The sample records roughly 250,000 clones, roughly 88% of which are singletons. The ten largest clones represent 2% to 2.5% of the sample.

The rearranged segments are TRBV7-9 and TRBJ2-7; TRBD1 could be the D gene, as 9 bases match. The clonotype originates from a woman in her thirties or forties who had recovered from COVID-19. The material sequenced was peripheral blood. The DNA sequence is TGTGCCAGCAGATCAACGGGGGGGACAGGGTATCGCTACGAGCAGTACTTC. The resulting protein is CASRSTGGTGYRYEQYF.